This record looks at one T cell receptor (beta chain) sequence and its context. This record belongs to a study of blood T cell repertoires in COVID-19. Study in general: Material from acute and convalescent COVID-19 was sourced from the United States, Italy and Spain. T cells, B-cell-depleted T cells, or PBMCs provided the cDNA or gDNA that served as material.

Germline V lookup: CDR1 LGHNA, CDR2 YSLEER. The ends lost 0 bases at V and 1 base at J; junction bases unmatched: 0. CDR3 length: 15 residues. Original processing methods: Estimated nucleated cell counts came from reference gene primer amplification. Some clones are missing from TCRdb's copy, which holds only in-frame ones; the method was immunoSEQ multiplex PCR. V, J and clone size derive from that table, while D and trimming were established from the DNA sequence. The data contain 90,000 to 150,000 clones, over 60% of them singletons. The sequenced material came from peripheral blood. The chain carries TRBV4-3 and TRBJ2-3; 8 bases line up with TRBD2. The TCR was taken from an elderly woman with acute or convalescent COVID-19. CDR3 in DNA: TGCGCCAGCAGCCAAGAAGCGGGAGGCACAGATACGCAGTATTTT. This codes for CASSQEAGGTDTQYF.